This T cell receptor beta chain is from a study of blood T cells in healthy people across ages. Germline V gene lookup returns CDR1 LGHNA and CDR2 YSLEER. This CDR3 region has 17 residues. Losses at the gene ends were 0 bases for V and 0 bases for J; bases not matched to a gene: 4. The use of a sample-barcoded 5' primer and a J-beta primer mix characterized a second PCR of roughly 7 to 12 cycles. TCRdb reprocessed the 5' RACE reads via MiXCR and lists one record per CDR3 protein. This sample has about 770,000 distinct CDR3 sequences, with more than 40% found just once. The genes are TRBV4-3 and TRBJ2-1, with 8 bases matching TRBD2. This TCR was sampled from a man in his 60s in good health. Sequencing used blood. CDR3 nucleotide sequence: TGCGCCAGCAGCCAAGATCGGGCGGGGGGCTCCTACAATGAGCAGTTCTTC. Translation: CASSQDRAGGSYNEQFF.